This T cell receptor (beta chain) was retrieved from a study of CD8+CD57+ T cells in acquired aplastic anemia. Overall study: Recorded DNA amounts for sorted CD4+ and CD8+ cells had an average of approximately 2.9 ug.

TCR beta VDJ and CDR3 profiles were obtained from a genomic DNA template. TCRdb processed the reads anew with MiXCR; each CDR3 protein has one entry. The data contain 260,000 or so distinct CDR3 sequences, around half of them singletons. The CDR3 extends over 17 amino acids. V shed 5 bases, J shed 0 bases, and the junction held 9 bases outside the gene matches. Germline assignment: CDR1 KGHDR and CDR2 SFDVKD. CD8+CD57+ cell expansion, shown by flow cytometry, had occurred in the patients selected for sequencing. All patients were therapy-naive when blood was sampled. The specimen sequenced was sorted CD4+, CD8+, or CD8+CD57+ T cells (not recorded which) from PBMCs. This chain joins TRBV24-1 and TRBJ2-3; 8 bases align to TRBD1. The receptor comes from a human donor with aplastic anemia. The CDR3 DNA reads TGTGCCACCAGTGCCCATCGGACAGGGTCTAGCACAGATACGCAGTATTTT. Encoded protein: CATSAHRTGSSTDTQYF.